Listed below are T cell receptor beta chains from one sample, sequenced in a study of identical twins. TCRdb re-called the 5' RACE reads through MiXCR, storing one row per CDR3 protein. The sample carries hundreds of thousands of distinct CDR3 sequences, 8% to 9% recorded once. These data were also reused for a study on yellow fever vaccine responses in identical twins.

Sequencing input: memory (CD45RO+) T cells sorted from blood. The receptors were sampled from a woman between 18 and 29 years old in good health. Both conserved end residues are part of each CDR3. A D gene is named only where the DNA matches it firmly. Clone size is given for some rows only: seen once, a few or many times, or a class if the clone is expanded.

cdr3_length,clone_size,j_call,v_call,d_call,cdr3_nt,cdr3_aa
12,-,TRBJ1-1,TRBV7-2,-,TGTGCCAGCAGCTTAAATTTGGTTGTTGCTTTCTTT,CASSLNLVVAFF
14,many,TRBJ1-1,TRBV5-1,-,TGCGCCAGCAGCAGGGACACCATGAACACTGAAGCTTTCTTT,CASSRDTMNTEAFF
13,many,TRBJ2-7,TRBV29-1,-,TGCAGCGTCCCCGGCAGGAGGACCTACGAGCAGTACTTC,CSVPGRRTYEQYF
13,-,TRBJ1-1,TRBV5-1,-,TGCGCCAGCAGCGCTACCGTACCCCCTGAAGCTTTCTTT,CASSATVPPEAFF
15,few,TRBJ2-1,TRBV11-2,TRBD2,TGTGCCAGCAGCCGCCATGTGACTAGCGGCAATGAGCAGTTCTTC,CASSRHVTSGNEQFF
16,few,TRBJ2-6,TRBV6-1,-,TGTGCCAGCAACCCTAAGTCCAGCTCTGGGGCCAACGTCCTGACTTTC,CASNPKSSSGANVLTF
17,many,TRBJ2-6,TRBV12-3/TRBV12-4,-,TGTGCCAGCAGTTCCGTTATGGCGAGCACCAGGGCCAACGTCCTGACTTTC,CASSSVMASTRANVLTF
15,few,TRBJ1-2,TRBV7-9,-,TGTGCCAGCAGCTTGGGAGGGGCCCGCGGCTATGGCTACACCTTC,CASSLGGARGYGYTF
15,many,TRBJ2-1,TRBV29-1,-,TGCAGCGTTGGCGAGTACGGGACAACCTACAATGAGCAGTTCTTC,CSVGEYGTTYNEQFF
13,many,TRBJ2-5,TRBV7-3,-,TGTGCCAGCAGCTTAGGGAGACTGGAGACCCAGTACTTC,CASSLGRLETQYF
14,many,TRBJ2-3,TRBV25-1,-,TGTGCCTCCCAGGAAGGTATTAGCACAGATACGCAGTATTTT,CASQEGISTDTQYF
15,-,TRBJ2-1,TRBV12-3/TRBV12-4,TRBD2,TGTGCCAGCAGTTTACCCCTAGCGGACCTTGGAGAGCAGTTCTTC,CASSLPLADLGEQFF
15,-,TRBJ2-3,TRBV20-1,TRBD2,TGCAGTGCTAGAGATCCTAGCGGGTGGAGGGATACGCAGTATTTT,CSARDPSGWRDTQYF
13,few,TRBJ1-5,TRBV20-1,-,TGCAGTGCTAGAGGGGGGTTCGATCAGCCCCAGCATTTT,CSARGGFDQPQHF
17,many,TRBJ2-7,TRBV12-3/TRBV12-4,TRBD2,TGTGCCAGCAGTTTTCTGAACATAGCGGGGTCCACCTACGAGCAGTACTTC,CASSFLNIAGSTYEQYF
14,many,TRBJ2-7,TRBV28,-,TGTGCCAGCAAGTTTCGGGCCAAATTATACGAGCAGTACTTC,CASKFRAKLYEQYF
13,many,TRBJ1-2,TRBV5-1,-,TGCGCCAGCAGCGCAATGTACAGGGACGGCTACACCTTC,CASSAMYRDGYTF
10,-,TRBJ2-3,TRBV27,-,TGTGCCAGCGGAAGGGGTACGCAGTATTTT,CASGRGTQYF
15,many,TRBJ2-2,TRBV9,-,TGTGCCAGCAGCGTAGAGGCGGGTATAACCGGGGAGCTGTTTTTT,CASSVEAGITGELFF
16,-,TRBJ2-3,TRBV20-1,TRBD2,TGCAGTGCTAGAGATCCTAGCGGGGGGGTTTCCGATACGCAGTATTTT,CSARDPSGGVSDTQYF
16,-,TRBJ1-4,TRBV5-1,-,TGCGCCAGCAGCTTAGATCGTGGGGGCGCGGGGGAAAAACTGTTTTTT,CASSLDRGGAGEKLFF
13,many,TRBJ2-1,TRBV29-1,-,TGCAGCATCCGGGACTTTCGGTGGAATGAGCAGTTCTTC,CSIRDFRWNEQFF
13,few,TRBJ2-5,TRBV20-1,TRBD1,TGCAGTGGTACCACAGGGGGCGGGGAGACCCAGTACTTC,CSGTTGGGETQYF
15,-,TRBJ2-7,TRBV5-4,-,TGTGCCAGCAGCGGGTCCTCGATGGGATCCTACGAGCAGTACTTC,CASSGSSMGSYEQYF
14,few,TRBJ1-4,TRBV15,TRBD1,TGTGCCACCAACCAAGACAGGGGAGGTGAAAAACTGTTTTTT,CATNQDRGGEKLFF
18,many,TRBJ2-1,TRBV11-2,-,TGTGCCAGCAGCTTAGGTTTTAAGGGGGGGAGCTCCTACAATGAGCAGTTCTTC,CASSLGFKGGSSYNEQFF